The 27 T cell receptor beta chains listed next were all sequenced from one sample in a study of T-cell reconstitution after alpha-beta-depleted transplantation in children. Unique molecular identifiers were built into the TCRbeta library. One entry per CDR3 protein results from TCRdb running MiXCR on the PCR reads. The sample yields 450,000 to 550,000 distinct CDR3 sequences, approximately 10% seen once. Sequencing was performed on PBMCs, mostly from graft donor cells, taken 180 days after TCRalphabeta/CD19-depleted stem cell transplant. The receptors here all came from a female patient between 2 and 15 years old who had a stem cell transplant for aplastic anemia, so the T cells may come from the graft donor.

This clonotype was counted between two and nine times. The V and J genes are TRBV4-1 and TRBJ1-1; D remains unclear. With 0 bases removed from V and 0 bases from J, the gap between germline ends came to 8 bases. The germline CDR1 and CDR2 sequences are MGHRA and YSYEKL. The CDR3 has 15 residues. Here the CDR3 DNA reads TGCGCCAGCAGCCAAGAATGGAGGGTGAACACTGAAGCTTTCTTT. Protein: CASSQEWRVNTEAFF.

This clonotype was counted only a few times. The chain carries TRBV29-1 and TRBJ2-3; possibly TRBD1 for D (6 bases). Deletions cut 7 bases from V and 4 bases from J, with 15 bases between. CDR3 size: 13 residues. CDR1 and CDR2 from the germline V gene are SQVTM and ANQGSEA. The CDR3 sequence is CSGGTSRSDTQYF. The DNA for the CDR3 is TGCAGCGGGGGGACAAGCAGGTCAGATACGCAGTATTTT.

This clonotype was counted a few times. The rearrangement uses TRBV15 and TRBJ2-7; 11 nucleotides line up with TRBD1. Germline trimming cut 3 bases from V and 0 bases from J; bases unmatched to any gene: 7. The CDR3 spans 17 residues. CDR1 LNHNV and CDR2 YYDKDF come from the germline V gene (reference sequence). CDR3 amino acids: CATSRVTGTGGSYEQYV. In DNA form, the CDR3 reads TGTGCCACCAGCAGGGTTACCGGGACAGGGGGCTCCTACGAGCAGTACGTC.

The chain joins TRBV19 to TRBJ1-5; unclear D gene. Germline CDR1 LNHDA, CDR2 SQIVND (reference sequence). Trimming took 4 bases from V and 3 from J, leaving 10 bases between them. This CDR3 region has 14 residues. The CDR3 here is CASSSSRANQPQHF. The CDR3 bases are TGTGCCAGTAGTAGTTCCCGGGCCAATCAGCCCCAGCATTTT.

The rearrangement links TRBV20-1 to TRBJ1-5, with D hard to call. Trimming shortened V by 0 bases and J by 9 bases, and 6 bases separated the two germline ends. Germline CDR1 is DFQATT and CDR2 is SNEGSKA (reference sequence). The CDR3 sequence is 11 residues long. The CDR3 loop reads CSARDWVPQHF. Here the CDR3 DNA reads TGCAGTGCTAGAGATTGGGTGCCCCAGCATTTT.

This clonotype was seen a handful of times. CDR3 nucleotides: TGTGCCAGCAGTTACTCCCCTCGACAGGCCAGAAATTCACCCCTCCACTTT. Translation gives CASSYSPRQARNSPLHF. The rearrangement links TRBV6-5 to TRBJ1-6; D might be TRBD1 (6 bases). Trimming left V 0 bases short and J 7 bases short, with 16 bases between. Germline CDR1 reads MNHEY; CDR2 reads SVGAGI. CDR3 length equals 17 residues.

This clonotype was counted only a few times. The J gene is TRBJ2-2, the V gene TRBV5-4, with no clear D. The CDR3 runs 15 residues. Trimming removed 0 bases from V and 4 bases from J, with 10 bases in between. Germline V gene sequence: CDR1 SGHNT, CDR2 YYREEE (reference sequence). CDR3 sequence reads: CASSLGFLGTGELFF. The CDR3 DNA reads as TGTGCCAGCAGCTTGGGGTTTTTGGGCACCGGGGAGCTGTTTTTT. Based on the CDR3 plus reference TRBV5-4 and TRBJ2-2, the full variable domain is ETGVTQSPTHLIKTRGQQVTLRCSSQSGHNTVSWYQQALGQGPQFIFQYYREEENGRGNFPPRFSGLQFPNYSSELNVNALELDDSALYLCASSLGFLGTGELFFGEGSRLTVL.

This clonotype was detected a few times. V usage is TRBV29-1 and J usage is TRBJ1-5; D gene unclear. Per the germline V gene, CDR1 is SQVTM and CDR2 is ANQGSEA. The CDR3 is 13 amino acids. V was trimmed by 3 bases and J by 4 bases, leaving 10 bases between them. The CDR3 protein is CSVDDGLNQPQHF. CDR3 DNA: TGCAGCGTTGATGACGGGCTGAATCAGCCCCAGCATTTT.

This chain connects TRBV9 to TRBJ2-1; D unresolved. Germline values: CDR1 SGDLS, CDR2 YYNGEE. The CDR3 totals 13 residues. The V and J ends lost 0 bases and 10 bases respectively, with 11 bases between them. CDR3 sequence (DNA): TGTGCCAGCAGCGTAGCTAGAATGGGAGAGCAGTTCTTC. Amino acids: CASSVARMGEQFF. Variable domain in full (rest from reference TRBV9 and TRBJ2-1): DSGVTQTPKHLITATGQRVTLRCSPRSGDLSVYWYQQSLDQGLQFLIQYYNGEERAKGNILERFSAQQFPDLHSELNLSSLELGDSALYFCASSVARMGEQFFGPGTRLTVL.

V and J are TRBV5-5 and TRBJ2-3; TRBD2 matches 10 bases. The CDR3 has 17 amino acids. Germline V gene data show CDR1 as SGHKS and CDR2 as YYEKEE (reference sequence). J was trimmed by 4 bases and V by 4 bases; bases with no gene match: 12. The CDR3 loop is CASSPPGLATSPDTQYF. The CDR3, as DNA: TGTGCCAGCAGCCCCCCGGGACTAGCGACGAGCCCAGATACGCAGTATTTT.

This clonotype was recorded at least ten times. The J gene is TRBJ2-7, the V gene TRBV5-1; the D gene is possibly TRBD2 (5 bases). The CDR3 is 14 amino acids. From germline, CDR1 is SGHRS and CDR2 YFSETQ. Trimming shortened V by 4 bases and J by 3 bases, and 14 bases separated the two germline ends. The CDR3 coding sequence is TGCGCCAGCAGCACCGAGAGGGCCCGCTACGAGCAGTACTTC. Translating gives CASSTERARYEQYF.

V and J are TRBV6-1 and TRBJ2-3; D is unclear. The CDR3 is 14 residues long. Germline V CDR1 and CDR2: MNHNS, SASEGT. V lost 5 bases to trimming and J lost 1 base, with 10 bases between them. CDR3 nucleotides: TGTGCCAGCAGTCCCCGCCCCCGCACAGATACGCAGTATTTT. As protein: CASSPRPRTDTQYF.

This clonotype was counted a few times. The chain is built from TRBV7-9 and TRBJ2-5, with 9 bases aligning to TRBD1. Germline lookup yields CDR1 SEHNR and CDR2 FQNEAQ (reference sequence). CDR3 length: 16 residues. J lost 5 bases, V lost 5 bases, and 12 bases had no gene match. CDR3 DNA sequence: TGTGCCAGCAGCCCCCACCTGGGACAGGGAGGGGAGACCCAGTACTTC. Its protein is CASSPHLGQGGETQYF.

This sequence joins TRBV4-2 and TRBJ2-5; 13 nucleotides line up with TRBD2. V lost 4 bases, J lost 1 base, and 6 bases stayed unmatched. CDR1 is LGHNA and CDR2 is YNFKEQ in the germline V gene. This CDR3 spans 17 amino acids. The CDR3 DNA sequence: TGTGCCAGCAGCCCATCCACTAGCGGGGGGGGCCAAGAGACCCAGTACTTC. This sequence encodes CASSPSTSGGGQETQYF.

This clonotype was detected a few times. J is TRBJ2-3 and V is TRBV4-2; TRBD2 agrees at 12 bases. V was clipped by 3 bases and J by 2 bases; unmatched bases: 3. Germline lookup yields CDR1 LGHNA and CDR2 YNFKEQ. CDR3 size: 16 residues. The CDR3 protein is CASSHRLAGVTDTQYF. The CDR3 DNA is TGTGCCAGCAGCCACCGACTAGCGGGAGTCACAGATACGCAGTATTTT.

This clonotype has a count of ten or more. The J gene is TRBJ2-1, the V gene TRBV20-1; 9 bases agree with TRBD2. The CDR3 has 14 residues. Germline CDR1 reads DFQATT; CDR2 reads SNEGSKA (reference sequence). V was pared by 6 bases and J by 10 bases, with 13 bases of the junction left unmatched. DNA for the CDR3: TGCAGTGCGACCCATAGAGCTAGCGGGGTCGAGCAGTTCTTC. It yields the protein CSATHRASGVEQFF.

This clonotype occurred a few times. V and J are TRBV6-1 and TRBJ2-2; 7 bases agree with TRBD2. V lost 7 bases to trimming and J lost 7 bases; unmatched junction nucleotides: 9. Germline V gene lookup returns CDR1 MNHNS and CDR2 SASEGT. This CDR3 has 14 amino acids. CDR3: CASTGGSLIGELFF. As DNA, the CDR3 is TGTGCCAGCACGGGCGGGAGTTTAATCGGGGAGCTGTTTTTT.

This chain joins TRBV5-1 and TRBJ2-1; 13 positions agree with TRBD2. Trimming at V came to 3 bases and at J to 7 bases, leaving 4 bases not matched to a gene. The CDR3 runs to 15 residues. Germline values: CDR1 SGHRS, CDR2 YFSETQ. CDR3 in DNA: TGCGCCAGCAGCTCCTCACTAGCGGGGGGGAATGAGCAGTTCTTC. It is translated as CASSSSLAGGNEQFF.

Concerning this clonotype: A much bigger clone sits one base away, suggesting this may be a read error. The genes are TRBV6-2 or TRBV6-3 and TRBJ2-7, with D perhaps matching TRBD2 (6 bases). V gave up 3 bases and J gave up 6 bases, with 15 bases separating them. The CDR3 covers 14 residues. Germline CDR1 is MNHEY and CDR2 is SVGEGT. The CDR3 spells CASSYRLDYCEQYF. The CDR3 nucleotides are TGTGCCAGCAGTTATAGACTGGACTACTGCGAGCAGTACTTC.

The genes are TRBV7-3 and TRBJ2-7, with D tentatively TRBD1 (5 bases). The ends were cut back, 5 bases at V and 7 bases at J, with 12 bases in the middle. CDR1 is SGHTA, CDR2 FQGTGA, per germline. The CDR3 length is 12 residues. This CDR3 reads CASSKIRGEQYF. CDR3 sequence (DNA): TGTGCCAGCAGCAAAATAAGGGGTGAGCAGTACTTC. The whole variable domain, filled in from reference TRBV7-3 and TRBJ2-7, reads GAGVSQTPSNKVTEKGKYVELRCDPISGHTALYWYRQSLGQGPEFLIYFQGTGAADDSGLPNDRFFAVRPEGSVSTLKIQRTERGDSAVYLCASSKIRGEQYFGPGTRLTVT.

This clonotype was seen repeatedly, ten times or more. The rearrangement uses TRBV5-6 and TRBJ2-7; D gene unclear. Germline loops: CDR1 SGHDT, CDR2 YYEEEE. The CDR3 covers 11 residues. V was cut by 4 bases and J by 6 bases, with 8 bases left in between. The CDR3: CASSLMSEQYF. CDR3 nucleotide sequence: TGTGCCAGCAGCCTAATGAGCGAGCAGTACTTC.

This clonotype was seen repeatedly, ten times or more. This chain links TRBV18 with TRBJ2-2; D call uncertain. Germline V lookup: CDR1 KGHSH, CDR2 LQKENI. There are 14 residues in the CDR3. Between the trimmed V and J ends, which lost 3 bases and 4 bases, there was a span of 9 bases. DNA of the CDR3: TGTGCCAGCTCACCGTTTCTTGGCACCGGGGAGCTGTTTTTT. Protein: CASSPFLGTGELFF.

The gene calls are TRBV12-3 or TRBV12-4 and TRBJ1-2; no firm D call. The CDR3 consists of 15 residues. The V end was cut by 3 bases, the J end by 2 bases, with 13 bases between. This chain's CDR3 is CASSFQASSNYGYTF. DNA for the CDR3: TGTGCCAGCAGTTTCCAGGCCTCTTCCAACTATGGCTACACCTTC.

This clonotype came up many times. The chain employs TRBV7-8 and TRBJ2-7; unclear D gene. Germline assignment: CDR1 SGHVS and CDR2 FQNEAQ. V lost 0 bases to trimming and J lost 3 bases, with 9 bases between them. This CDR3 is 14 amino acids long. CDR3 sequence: CASSLANRDYEQYF. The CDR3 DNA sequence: TGTGCCAGCAGCTTAGCCAACAGAGACTACGAGCAGTACTTC.

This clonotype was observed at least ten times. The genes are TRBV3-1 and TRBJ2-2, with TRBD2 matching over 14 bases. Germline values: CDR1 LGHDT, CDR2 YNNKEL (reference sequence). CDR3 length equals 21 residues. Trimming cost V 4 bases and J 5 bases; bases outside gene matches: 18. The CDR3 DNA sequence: TGTGCCAGCAGCCCAATTACGTGGGGGACTAGCGGGAGCAGGTGGACCGGGGAGCTGTTTTTT. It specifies CASSPITWGTSGSRWTGELFF.

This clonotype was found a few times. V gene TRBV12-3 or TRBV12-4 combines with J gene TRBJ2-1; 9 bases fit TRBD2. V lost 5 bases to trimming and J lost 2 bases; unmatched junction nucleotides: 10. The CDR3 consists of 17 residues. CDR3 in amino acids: CASSPPGLAIAYNEQFF. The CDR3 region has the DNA TGTGCCAGCAGTCCCCCGGGACTAGCCATCGCCTACAATGAGCAGTTCTTC.

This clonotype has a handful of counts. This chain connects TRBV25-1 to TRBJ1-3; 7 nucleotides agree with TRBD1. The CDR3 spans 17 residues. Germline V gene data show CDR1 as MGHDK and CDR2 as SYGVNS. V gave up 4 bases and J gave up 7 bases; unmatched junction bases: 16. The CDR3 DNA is TGTGCCAGCAGTGGATGGGGACAGCTCGGTTGGAAGAACACCATATATTTT. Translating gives CASSGWGQLGWKNTIYF.